This T cell receptor (beta chain) was recorded in a study of blood T cell repertoires in COVID-19. The table came from immunoSEQ multiplex PCR; TCRdb's copy has only in-frame clones and leaves some out. This table has 130,000 to 150,000 clones, around nine tenths appearing once. The receptor was isolated from a woman aged 50 to 60 with acute or convalescent COVID-19. The source material was peripheral blood.

The CDR3 DNA reads as TGTGCCAGCAGTGAAAGCGGACAGGGTGATTATGGCTACACCTTC. Its translation: CASSESGQGDYGYTF. The chain couples TRBV6-1 to TRBJ1-2; 8 bases map to TRBD1. There are 15 residues in the CDR3. J was trimmed by 5 bases and V by 2 bases; bases with no gene match: 7. Germline lookup yields CDR1 MNHNS and CDR2 SASEGT.